This TCR beta chain is from a study of neurological immune-mediated disorders. Study outcomes and limitations: Across subjects, no CDR3 amino acid sequence appeared in expanded clones of more than one subject, a finding that suggested private repertoires in all groups.

The CDR3 contains 12 residues. Germline CDR1 is MNHNY and CDR2 is SVGAGI (reference sequence). The cDNA came from 5'RACE with 10-nucleotide random UMIs. TCRdb reprocessed the 5' RACE reads with MiXCR, giving one entry per CDR3 protein. The table shows some 86,000 distinct CDR3 sequences, with roughly 2.6% occurring only once. Remarks on this clonotype: Its specificity is not known. A much more abundant neighbour one base away suggests this may be a read error.

The sample taken for sequencing was PBMCs. The chain carries TRBV6-6 and TRBJ2-7; 7 bases map to TRBD1. This clonotype originated in a woman aged 30 to 39 with multiple sclerosis. CDR3 amino acids: CSARDRFYEQYF. The CDR3, as DNA: TGTTCAGCCAGGGACAGATTTTACGAGCAGTACTTC.